This T cell receptor (beta chain) was retrieved from a study of cytomegalovirus exposure and HLA in healthy donors. Study-level background: An early release of data contained approximately 80 million unique TCRs, which came from HLA-typed donors.

General study results and limits: Follow-up analysis seemed to connect common viral pathogens with several of the most significant clusters identified. In a later analysis, HLA-associated beta chains showed higher expansion and lower generation probabilities than comparable chains.

PCR used 60 Vbeta primers and 13 Jbeta primers. Sequencing used immunoSEQ multiplex PCR; TCRdb keeps in-frame clones, though not all of them. The profile shows 150,000 to 200,000 clones, roughly 85% of them singletons. As regards this clone: The antigen is unknown.

CDR1 is SGHRS and CDR2 is YFSETQ in the germline V gene. The ends were cut back, 1 base at V and 4 bases at J, with 18 bases in the middle. The length of the CDR3 is 17 residues. This chain connects TRBV5-1 to TRBJ2-1, with D possibly TRBD1 on 5 matching bases. The clonotype comes from a woman aged 45-60 years in good health and CMV-seronegative. Sequences were obtained from PBMCs. Written as DNA, the CDR3 is TGCGCCAGCAGCTTGCTTCGATTAGAAGGGGCTTACAATGAGCAGTTCTTC. This gives the protein CASSLLRLEGAYNEQFF.